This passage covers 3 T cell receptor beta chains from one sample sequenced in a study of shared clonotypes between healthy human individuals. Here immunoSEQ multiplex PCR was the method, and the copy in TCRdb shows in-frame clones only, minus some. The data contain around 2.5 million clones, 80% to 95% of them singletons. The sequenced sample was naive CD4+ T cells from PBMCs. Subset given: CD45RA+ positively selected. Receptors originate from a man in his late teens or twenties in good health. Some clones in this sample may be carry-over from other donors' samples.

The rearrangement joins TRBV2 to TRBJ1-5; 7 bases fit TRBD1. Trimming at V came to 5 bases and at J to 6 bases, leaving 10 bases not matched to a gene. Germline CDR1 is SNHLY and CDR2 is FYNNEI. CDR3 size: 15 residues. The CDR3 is CASSSLTGSGQPQHF. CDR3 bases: TGTGCCAGCAGTAGTCTGACAGGGTCAGGTCAGCCCCAGCATTTT.

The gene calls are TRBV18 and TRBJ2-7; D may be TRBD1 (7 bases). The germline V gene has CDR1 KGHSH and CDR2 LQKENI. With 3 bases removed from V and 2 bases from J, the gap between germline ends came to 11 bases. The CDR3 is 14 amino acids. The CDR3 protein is CASSPQGGTYEQYF. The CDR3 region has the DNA TGTGCCAGCTCACCTCAGGGGGGAACCTACGAGCAGTACTTC.

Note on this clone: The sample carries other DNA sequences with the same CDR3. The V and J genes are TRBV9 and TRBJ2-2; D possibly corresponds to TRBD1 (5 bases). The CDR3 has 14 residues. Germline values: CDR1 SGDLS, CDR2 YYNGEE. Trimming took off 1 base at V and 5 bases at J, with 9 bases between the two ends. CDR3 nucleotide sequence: TGTGCCAGCAGCGTAACATCAGGGACCGGGGAGCTGTTTTTT. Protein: CASSVTSGTGELFF.